The source of this T cell receptor beta chain is a study of blood T cells in healthy people across ages. Germline CDR1 reads SGHRS; CDR2 reads YFSETQ. The CDR3 length is 14 residues. J lost 5 bases, V lost 3 bases, and 2 bases had no gene match. Every participating donor contributed approximately 10 milliliters of peripheral blood through a draw. The extraction recovered at least 6 micrograms of total RNA per sample. This clonotype appeared once. The use of a sample-barcoded 5' primer and a J-beta primer mix characterized a second PCR of about 7 to 12 cycles. TCRdb processed the 5' RACE reads anew with MiXCR; each CDR3 protein has one entry. This table has some 640,000 distinct CDR3 sequences, about half appearing once.

Sequenced sample: blood. The chain has TRBV5-1 and TRBJ1-1, with 12 bases lining up with TRBD1. The sequence derives from a woman aged 55-75 years in good health. CDR3 protein: CASSWDRGQTEAFF. The CDR3 nucleotides are TGCGCCAGCAGCTGGGACAGGGGGCAGACTGAAGCTTTCTTT.